The T cell receptor (beta chain) described here comes from a study of identifying expanded T cells in peripheral blood. During the collection period, no donor immune events like infections were recorded. This table comes from immunoSEQ multiplex PCR, and its TCRdb copy is limited to in-frame clones, with some not included. The table shows over 100,000 clones, with approximately 88% occurring only once. The germline V gene encodes CDR1 MRHNA and CDR2 SNTAGT. The CDR3 length is 12 residues. Trimming cost V 5 bases and J 7 bases, with 9 bases left between them. The TCR was taken from a person aged 18 to 75 in good health. The chain combines TRBV6-4 with TRBJ2-1; D possibly corresponds to TRBD1 (5 bases). The sample comprised blood. The DNA of the CDR3 is TGTGCCAGCAGTCCAGGGTTTAATGAGCAGTTCTTC. Translating gives CASSPGFNEQFF.